Below, one T cell receptor (beta chain) is given with its context. Its antigen remains unknown. The record originates from a study of vaccination effects on CD4 cells after COVID-19. CD4+ T cells specific for antigen were expanded with viral peptide pools by the ViraFEST assay before sequencing. Upon completion of around 9 days in culture, CD4+ T cells were isolated. It was two doses of either the BNT162b2 or mRNA-1273 vaccine that participants received. V lost 5 bases to trimming and J lost 2 bases; unmatched junction nucleotides: 24. From germline, CDR1 is SGHKS and CDR2 YYEKEE (reference sequence). This CDR3 has 20 residues. Produced via immunoSEQ multiplex PCR; TCRdb's table is partial and in-frame only. The table records roughly 63,000 clones, 78% of them present only once.

The chain joins TRBV5-5 to TRBJ1-2; 7 bases agree with TRBD1. This clonotype was sampled from a human donor who received a COVID-19 vaccine. The sequences come from CD4+ T cells from PBMCs cultured with HCoV-OC43 spike peptides, collected after COVID-19 vaccination. Subset meaning: HCoV-OC43 spike overlapping peptide pool stimulation. The CDR3 loop is CASRQVRLDRGQVRNYGYTF. For the CDR3, the DNA is TGTGCCAGCAGGCAAGTGCGCCTTGACCGCGGACAGGTCAGAAACTATGGCTACACCTTC.